This TCR beta chain was captured by sequencing in a study of shared clonotypes between healthy human individuals. The CDR3 consists of 12 residues. The V end lost 6 bases, the J end lost 1 base, and 7 bases lay between the germline ends. Per the germline V gene, CDR1 is MNHEY and CDR2 is SVGAGI. Repertoires were generated with immunoSEQ multiplex PCR, while TCRdb's copy carries only in-frame clones and drops some. The table lists under 600,000 clones, about 96% of them singletons, with 0.055% to 0.075% in the top ten. The V gene is TRBV6-5, the J gene TRBJ2-7; D remains ambiguous. What was sequenced was naive CD4+ T cells sorted from blood. Subset given: CD45RA+ positively selected. The clonotype was recovered from a woman in her 30s in good health. Written as DNA, the CDR3 is TGTGCCAGCAGGGACCCGTCCTACGAGCAGTACTTC. Its protein is CASRDPSYEQYF.